This T cell receptor (beta chain) was sequenced during a study of Graves' ophthalmopathy and Graves' hyperthyroidism. The study's findings and limits: Blood also held most thyroid clonotypes expanded above 0.001 frequency.

It was on clinical symptoms, serum thyroxine, TRAb, thyroid ultrasound and orbital computed tomography that diagnosis relied. For repertoire sequencing, the TCR beta CDR3 regions were amplified from RNA transcripts. HTBI-primed first-round RT-PCR preceded second-round multiplex PCR. TCRdb ran MiXCR on the multiplex PCR reads and lists one entry per CDR3 protein. The table lists some 390,000 distinct CDR3 sequences, around 17% of them singletons. This clonotype was observed many times. Its antigen is as yet unknown. CDR1 MNHEY and CDR2 SVGEGT come from the germline V gene. The CDR3 has 14 residues. V was pared by 5 bases and J by 0 bases, with 11 bases between.

The sequence was collected from a woman aged 18-35 years with Graves' ophthalmopathy. The source material was peripheral blood. The chain recombines TRBV6-2 or TRBV6-3 with TRBJ2-7; possible D gene TRBD1, 6 bases. CDR3 loop: CASSRGDNSYEQYF. CDR3 coding DNA: TGTGCCAGCAGTCGAGGGGACAACTCCTACGAGCAGTACTTC.